Presented here are 16 T cell receptor beta chains from one specimen sequenced in a study of early T cells in non-severe SARS-CoV-2 infection. TCRdb processed the 5' RACE reads anew with MiXCR; each CDR3 protein has one entry. The profile shows about 94,000 distinct CDR3 sequences, 13% of them singletons. Input material: whole blood. These receptors originate from an adult who was a healthcare worker with PCR-confirmed SARS-CoV-2 infection or an uninfected control (not recorded which).

This clonotype occurred many times. The genes are TRBV29-1 and TRBJ2-4; the match to TRBD1 covers 7 bases. Trimming at V came to 7 bases and at J to 8 bases, leaving 8 bases not matched to a gene. The CDR3 is 12 residues long. Germline lookup yields CDR1 SQVTM and CDR2 ANQGSEA. Here the CDR3 DNA reads TGCAGCGCTATGGACAGGATTGACATTCAGTACTTC. This gives the protein CSAMDRIDIQYF.

V and J are TRBV6-2 or TRBV6-3 and TRBJ2-7; 7 positions match TRBD1. The CDR3 loop spans 18 amino acids. V was clipped by 0 bases and J by 2 bases; unmatched bases: 13. Germline loops: CDR1 MNHEY, CDR2 SVGEGT. CDR3 coding DNA: TGTGCCAGCAGTTACTCCCCAACGACAGGGTTGGGGGCCTACGAGCAGTACTTC. Residues: CASSYSPTTGLGAYEQYF.

The table lists this clonotype with a few counts. The gene calls are TRBV12-3 or TRBV12-4 and TRBJ1-2, with D unresolved. This CDR3 comprises 14 residues. V lost 5 bases and J lost 6, with 16 bases in between. The CDR3 DNA follows: TGTGCCAGCAGTCTCCGACCGCTCCAAGATGGCTACACCTTC. Translated, it gives CASSLRPLQDGYTF.

This chain uses TRBV6-1 with TRBJ2-3, with 12 nucleotides matching TRBD1. Per the germline V gene, CDR1 is MNHNS and CDR2 is SASEGT. The CDR3 is 16 residues long. V dropped 4 bases and J dropped 5; count of bases not matched to a gene: 7. The CDR3 DNA reads TGTGCCAGCAGTGCCAGGGGGGACAGGGGGCGAGATACGCAGTATTTT. As protein: CASSARGDRGRDTQYF.

This clonotype occurred many times. The chain has TRBV18 and TRBJ1-2; D possibly corresponds to TRBD1 (5 bases). The CDR3 consists of 13 residues. Germline CDR1 reads KGHSH; CDR2 reads LQKENI. The V end lost 5 bases, the J end lost 3 bases, and 10 bases lay between the germline ends. The CDR3 nucleotides read TGTGCCAGCTCAGTGGACAAATACTATGGCTACACCTTC. Encoded protein: CASSVDKYYGYTF. Drawing the rest from reference TRBV18 and TRBJ1-2, the complete variable domain is NAGVMQNPRHLVRRRGQEARLRCSPMKGHSHVYWYRQLPEEGLKFMVYLQKENIIDESGMPKERFSAEFPKEGPSILRIQQVVRGDSAAYFCASSVDKYYGYTFGSGTRLTVV.

This clonotype was detected ten times or more. The rearrangement joins TRBV28 to TRBJ2-4; a weak D match, TRBD1 (5 bases). V was trimmed by 1 base and J by 0 bases, leaving 10 bases between them. CDR1 and CDR2 (germline): MDHEN, SYDVKM. This CDR3 contains 16 residues. The CDR3 sequence: CASSLSGLTAKNIQYF. For the CDR3, the DNA is TGTGCCAGCAGTTTATCAGGGTTGACAGCCAAAAACATTCAGTACTTC. Using reference TRBV28 and TRBJ2-4 for the parts outside the CDR3, the full variable domain is DVKVTQSSRYLVKRTGEKVFLECVQDMDHENMFWYRQDPGLGLRLIYFSYDVKMKEKGDIPEGYSVSREKKERFSLILESASTNQTSMYLCASSLSGLTAKNIQYFGAGTRLSVL.

The rearrangement links TRBV5-1 to TRBJ2-2; no reliable D call. This CDR3 has 15 amino acids. Trimming pared 5 bases from V and 4 bases from J, leaving 15 bases between. Germline CDR1 and CDR2: SGHRS and YFSETQ. CDR3 DNA: TGCGCCAGCAGAATGACGGAGCGTGTCACCGGGGAGCTGTTTTTT. Translated: CASRMTERVTGELFF.

The rearrangement links TRBV11-2 to TRBJ2-3, with D perhaps TRBD1 (5 bases). The length of the CDR3 is 15 residues. The V end was cut by 0 bases, the J end by 3 bases, with 10 bases between. Germline assignment: CDR1 SGHAT and CDR2 FQNNGV. CDR3 DNA sequence: TGTGCCAGCAGCTTAGAGGGCAGGGCGACAGATACGCAGTATTTT. Protein product: CASSLEGRATDTQYF.

This chain joins TRBV29-1 and TRBJ1-1; D not certain. Looked up from germline, CDR1 is SQVTM and CDR2 is ANQGSEA. The V gene lost 6 bases and the J gene lost 3 bases, with 20 bases spanning the gap. The CDR3 is 15 amino acids. The CDR3 sequence is CSVTRSIRLDTEAFF. The CDR3 DNA follows: TGCAGCGTGACACGTAGTATAAGGCTGGACACTGAAGCTTTCTTT.

This clonotype was detected many times. This sequence joins TRBV10-2 and TRBJ1-4; TRBD1 aligns across 8 bases. Germline V gives CDR1 WSHSY, CDR2 SAAADI. The CDR3 is 14 residues long. V gave up 6 bases and J gave up 2 bases; unmatched junction bases: 2. The CDR3: CASRAGGTNEKLFF. CDR3 nucleotide sequence: TGCGCCAGCAGGGCAGGGGGCACTAATGAAAAACTGTTTTTT.

The chain is built from TRBV29-1 and TRBJ2-3; TRBD1 matches at 9 bases. The CDR3 covers 14 residues. Germline V gene data show CDR1 as SQVTM and CDR2 as ANQGSEA. The J segment lost 4 bases and the V segment lost 3 bases, leaving 5 bases of the junction unmatched. The CDR3 DNA is TGCAGCGTTGACCGGACAGGGGACCCAGATACGCAGTATTTT. Translating gives CSVDRTGDPDTQYF.

This clonotype was counted many times. This chain uses TRBV28 with TRBJ2-1, with TRBD2 as a possible D gene (5 bases). The germline V gene has CDR1 MDHEN and CDR2 SYDVKM. Between the trimmed V and J ends, which lost 3 bases and 15 bases, there was a span of 15 bases. The CDR3 is made up of 12 amino acids. The CDR3 spells CASSFMVSGWFF. DNA of the CDR3: TGTGCCAGCAGTTTTATGGTCTCGGGGTGGTTCTTC.

A few counts support this clonotype. This rearrangement joins TRBV11-2 to TRBJ1-1; TRBD1 is a possible D gene (5 bases). Trimming left V 7 bases short and J 0 bases short, with 12 bases between. Germline V lookup: CDR1 SGHAT, CDR2 FQNNGV. The CDR3 runs to 14 residues. CDR3 residues: CASTRQLMNTEAFF. The CDR3, as DNA: TGTGCCAGCACCCGACAGCTAATGAACACTGAAGCTTTCTTT.

The CDR3 loop reads CASTQPRGQGSPLHF. DNA for the CDR3: TGTGCCAGCACCCAACCTCGGGGACAGGGTTCACCCCTCCACTTT. The chain employs TRBV28 and TRBJ1-6, with 9 bases lining up with TRBD1. The CDR3 sequence is 15 residues long. The ends lost 7 bases at V and 9 bases at J; junction bases unmatched: 10. Germline V gene lookup returns CDR1 MDHEN and CDR2 SYDVKM.

The genes are TRBV5-4 and TRBJ2-3, with 9 bases aligning to TRBD1. The V gene end was trimmed by 4 bases and the J gene end by 4 bases; junction bases not matched to a gene: 4. This CDR3 is 14 amino acids long. Per germline, CDR1 SGHNT and CDR2 YYREEE (reference sequence). CDR3 protein: CASSQQGAPDTQYF. Here the CDR3 DNA reads TGTGCCAGCAGCCAACAGGGGGCCCCAGATACGCAGTATTTT.

This clonotype was found a few times. The chain employs TRBV27 and TRBJ1-5; D perhaps matches TRBD1 (6 bases). V was trimmed by 1 base and J by 9 bases, leaving 13 bases between them. CDR1 is MNHEY, CDR2 SMNVEV, per germline (reference sequence). The CDR3 loop spans 14 amino acids. CDR3 in amino acids: CASSLWQGMGPQHF. The CDR3 DNA reads as TGTGCCAGCAGTTTATGGCAGGGGATGGGGCCCCAGCATTTT.